Shown below are 2 T cell receptor beta chains from a single sample sequenced in a study of beta chain features in type 1 diabetes. Study-wide results and limits: When Type 1 diabetes patients were examined, their TCRB CDR3s proved moderately but significantly shorter in all four CD4+ subsets.

Every isolated RNA sample was fully reverse transcribed, so sequencing captured expressed TCRB transcripts. Profiled with immunoSEQ multiplex PCR; TCRdb holds only in-frame clones, not every one. The top ten hold about 0.078% of the sample, which has roughly 220,000 clones, more than 15% seen once. These receptors lack a known antigen. Specimen: naive CD4+ T cells from blood. The source of these receptors is a man aged 25-45 years with type 1 diabetes.

The genes are TRBV9 and TRBJ2-5; D is uncertain. The germline V gene encodes CDR1 SGDLS and CDR2 YYNGEE. V lost 2 bases to trimming and J lost 0 bases, with 8 bases between them. CDR3 size: 14 residues. The CDR3 DNA is TGTGCCAGCAGCGTCAGACCAAACCAAGAGACCCAGTACTTC. Translated: CASSVRPNQETQYF.

CDR3 amino acids: CASSLSISGANVLTF. CDR3 bases: TGTGCCAGCAGTTTATCTATCTCTGGGGCCAACGTCCTGACTTTC. This chain connects TRBV27 to TRBJ2-6, with D unclear. This CDR3 region has 15 residues. With 0 bases removed from V and 0 bases from J, the gap between germline ends came to 3 bases. Germline loops: CDR1 MNHEY, CDR2 SMNVEV (reference sequence).